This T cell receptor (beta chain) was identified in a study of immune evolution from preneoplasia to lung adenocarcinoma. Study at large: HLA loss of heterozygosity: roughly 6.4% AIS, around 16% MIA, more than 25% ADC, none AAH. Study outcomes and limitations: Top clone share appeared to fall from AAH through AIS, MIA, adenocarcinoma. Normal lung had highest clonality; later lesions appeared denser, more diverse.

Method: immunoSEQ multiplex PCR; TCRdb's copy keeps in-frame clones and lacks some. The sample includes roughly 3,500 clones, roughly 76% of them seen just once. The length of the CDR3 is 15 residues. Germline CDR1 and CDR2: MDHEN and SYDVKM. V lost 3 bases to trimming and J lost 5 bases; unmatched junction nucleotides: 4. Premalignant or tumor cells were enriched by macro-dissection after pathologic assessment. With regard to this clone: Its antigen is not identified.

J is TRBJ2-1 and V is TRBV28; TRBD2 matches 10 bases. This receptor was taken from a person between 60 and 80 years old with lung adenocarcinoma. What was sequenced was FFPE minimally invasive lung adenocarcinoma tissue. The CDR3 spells CASSFGGLADNEQFF. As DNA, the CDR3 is TGTGCCAGCAGTTTCGGAGGACTAGCGGACAATGAGCAGTTCTTC. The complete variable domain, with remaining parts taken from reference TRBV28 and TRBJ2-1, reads DVKVTQSSRYLVKRTGEKVFLECVQDMDHENMFWYRQDPGLGLRLIYFSYDVKMKEKGDIPEGYSVSREKKERFSLILESASTNQTSMYLCASSFGGLADNEQFFGPGTRLTVL.